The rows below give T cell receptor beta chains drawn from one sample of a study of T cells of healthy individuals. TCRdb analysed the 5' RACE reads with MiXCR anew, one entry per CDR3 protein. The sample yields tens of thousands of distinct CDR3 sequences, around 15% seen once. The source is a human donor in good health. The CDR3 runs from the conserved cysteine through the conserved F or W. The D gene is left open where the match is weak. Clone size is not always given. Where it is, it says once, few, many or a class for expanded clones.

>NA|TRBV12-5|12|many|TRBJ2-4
TGTGCTAGTGGCGGGACAAGTGGCATTCAGTACTTC
CASGGTSGIQYF
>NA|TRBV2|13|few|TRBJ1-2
TGTGCCAGCAGTGAAGCGCTTCTCGGTGGCTACACCTTC
CASSEALLGGYTF
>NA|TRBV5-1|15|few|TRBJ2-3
TGCGCCAGCAGCTTGAACGCGGGAAATACAGATACGCAGTATTTT
CASSLNAGNTDTQYF
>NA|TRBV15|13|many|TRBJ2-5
TGTGCCACCAGCAGAGATCTCCAAGAGACCCAGTACTTC
CATSRDLQETQYF
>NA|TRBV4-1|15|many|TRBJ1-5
TGCGCCAGCAGCCAAGATCCCTTTATCAATCAGCCCCAGCATTTT
CASSQDPFINQPQHF
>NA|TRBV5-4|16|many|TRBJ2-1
TGTGCCAGCAGCTTGCGGGGGTCCGGGCCCTACAATGAGCAGTTCTTC
CASSLRGSGPYNEQFF
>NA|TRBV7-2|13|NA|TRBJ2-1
TGTGCCAGCAGCGCAGGAGGGTACAATGAGCAGTTCTTC
CASSAGGYNEQFF
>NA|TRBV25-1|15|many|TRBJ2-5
TGTGCCAGCAGTGAAGTTCCCCTACCGGAGGAGACCCAGTACTTC
CASSEVPLPEETQYF
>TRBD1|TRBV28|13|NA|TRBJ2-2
TGTGCCATAGGACAGGGTAACACCGGGGAGCTGTTTTTT
CAIGQGNTGELFF
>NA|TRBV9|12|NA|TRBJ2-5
TGTGCCAGCAGCGTAGAAGGCGAGACCCAGTACTTC
CASSVEGETQYF
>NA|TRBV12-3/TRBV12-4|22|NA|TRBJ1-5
TGTGCCAGCAGTCTTCGTCGCCCTGCGCTACAGGGTCCCAGCCCCACAAATCAGCCCCAGCATTTT
CASSLRRPALQGPSPTNQPQHF
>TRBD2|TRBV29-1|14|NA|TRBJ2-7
TGCAGCGTTGGAAGGCTAGCGGGAAATGTCGAGCAGTACTTC
CSVGRLAGNVEQYF
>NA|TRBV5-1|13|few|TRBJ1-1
TGCGCCAGCAGCTTACCAGGGAACACTGAAGCTTTCTTT
CASSLPGNTEAFF
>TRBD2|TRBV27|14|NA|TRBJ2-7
TGTGCCAGCCGGGGACTAGCGGGCCCCTACGAGCAGTACTTC
CASRGLAGPYEQYF
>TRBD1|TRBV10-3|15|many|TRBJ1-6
TGTGCCATCAGTTCTGGACAGGGAGAAGGTTCACCCCTCCACTTT
CAISSGQGEGSPLHF
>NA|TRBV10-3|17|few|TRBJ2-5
TGTGCCATCAGGCCGGAGTTGGGTTTGGGGCAAAAAGAGACCCAGTACTTC
CAIRPELGLGQKETQYF
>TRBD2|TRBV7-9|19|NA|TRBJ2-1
TGTGCCAGCAGCCCCGGACTAGCGGGAGCAGTCAGCGGCTACAATGAGCAGTTCTTC
CASSPGLAGAVSGYNEQFF
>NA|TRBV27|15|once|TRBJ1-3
TGTGCCAGCAGTCTACAGGGAACGGGAGGAAACACCATATATTTT
CASSLQGTGGNTIYF
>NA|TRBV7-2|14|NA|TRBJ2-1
TGTGCCAGTAGTATGAGCGGGCTGGGCAGGGAGCAGTTCTTC
CASSMSGLGREQFF
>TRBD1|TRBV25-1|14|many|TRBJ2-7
TGTGCCAGCAGTGAAGGACAGGGGGCGCGAGAGCAGTACTTC
CASSEGQGAREQYF
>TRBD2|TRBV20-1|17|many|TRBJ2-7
TGCAGTGCTAGAGAAGTAGCGGGGGGGCAAGTTCCCCACGAGCAGTACTTC
CSAREVAGGQVPHEQYF
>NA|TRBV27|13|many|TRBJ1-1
TGTGCCAGCAGTTTGACGGGTAACACTGAAGCTTTCTTT
CASSLTGNTEAFF
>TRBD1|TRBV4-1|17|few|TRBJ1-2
TGCGCCAGCAGCCAAGATCCGGGGACAGTAGCTAACTATGGCTACACCTTC
CASSQDPGTVANYGYTF
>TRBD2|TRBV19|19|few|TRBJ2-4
TGTGCCAGTTCCCGGAGGCTAGCGGGAGGTTCCTTGGCCAAAAACATTCAGTACTTC
CASSRRLAGGSLAKNIQYF
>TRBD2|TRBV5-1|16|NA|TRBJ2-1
TGCGCCAGCACTCCTACGGCTAGCGGGGGTTACAATGAGCAGTTCTTC
CASTPTASGGYNEQFF
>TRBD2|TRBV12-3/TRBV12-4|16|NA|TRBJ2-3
TGTGCCAGCAGTCCCCCGGGGGGTCCCGAGGGAGATACGCAGTATTTT
CASSPPGGPEGDTQYF
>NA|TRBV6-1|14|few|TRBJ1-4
TGTGCCAGCAGTGAGCAGGGTGGGAGTGAAAAACTGTTTTTT
CASSEQGGSEKLFF
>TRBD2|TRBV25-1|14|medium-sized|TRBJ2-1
TGTGCCAGCAGTCGGAGCGGGGGGGCCTATGAGCAGTTCTTC
CASSRSGGAYEQFF
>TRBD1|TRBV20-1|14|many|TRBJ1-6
TGCAGTGCTAGGGACAGGCCATTGAATTCACCCCTCCACTTT
CSARDRPLNSPLHF
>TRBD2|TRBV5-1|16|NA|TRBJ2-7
TGCGCCAGCAGCTTGGGAAGCGGGGGGCTCTCCTACGAGCAGTACTTC
CASSLGSGGLSYEQYF
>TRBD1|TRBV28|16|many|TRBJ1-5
TGTGCCAGCAGTTTACGTGCGACAGGGGCCAATCAGCCCCAGCATTTT
CASSLRATGANQPQHF
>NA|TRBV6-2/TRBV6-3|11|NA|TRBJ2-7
TGTGCCAACAGTTCAGCCTACGAGCAGTACTTC
CANSSAYEQYF
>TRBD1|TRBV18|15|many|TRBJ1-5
TGTGCCAGCTCACAACAGGGGAATAGCAATCAGCCCCAGCATTTT
CASSQQGNSNQPQHF
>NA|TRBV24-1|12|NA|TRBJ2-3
TGTGCCACCAGTGAAGACATAGATACGCAGTATTTT
CATSEDIDTQYF
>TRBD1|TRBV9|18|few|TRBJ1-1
TGTGCCAGCAGCGTTCTGAGCGGAGGGGGCGAGATGTGGGCTGAAGCTTTCTTT
CASSVLSGGGEMWAEAFF
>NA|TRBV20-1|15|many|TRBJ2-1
TGCAGTGCTAGATCGGGTGGAGGCTCCTACAATGAGCAGTTCTTC
CSARSGGGSYNEQFF
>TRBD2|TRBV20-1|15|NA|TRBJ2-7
TGCAGTGCTAGTGTCTCGGGGGGTAAGCCCTACGAGCAGTACTTC
CSASVSGGKPYEQYF
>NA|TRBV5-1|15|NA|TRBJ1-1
TGCGCCAGCAGCTTGGGAACAGGGACGAACACTGAAGCTTTCTTT
CASSLGTGTNTEAFF
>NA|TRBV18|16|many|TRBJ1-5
TGTGCCAGCTCGCAGTTAAACCGGGCCGCGAATCAGCCCCAGCATTTT
CASSQLNRAANQPQHF
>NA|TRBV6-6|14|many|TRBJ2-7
TGTGCCAGCAGTTCCCAGGGATATGCCTACGAGCAGTACTTC
CASSSQGYAYEQYF
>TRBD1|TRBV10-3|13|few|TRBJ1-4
TGTGCCATCCGGGACAGGGATGGGGAAAAACTGTTTTTT
CAIRDRDGEKLFF
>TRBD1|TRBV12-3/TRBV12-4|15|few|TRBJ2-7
TGTGCCAGCAGTTACGGACAGGGGGGTCCGTACGAGCAGTACTTC
CASSYGQGGPYEQYF
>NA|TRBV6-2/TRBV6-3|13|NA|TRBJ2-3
TGTGCCAGCAGGCCCGGGGGCACAGATACGCAGTATTTT
CASRPGGTDTQYF
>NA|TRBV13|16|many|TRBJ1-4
TGTGCCAGCAGCTCCGGTCGAAAGCGGTCTAATGAAAAACTGTTTTTT
CASSSGRKRSNEKLFF
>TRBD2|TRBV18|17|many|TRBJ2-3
TGTGCCAGCTCACCGGTGACTAGCGGGAGAGTCACAGATACGCAGTATTTT
CASSPVTSGRVTDTQYF
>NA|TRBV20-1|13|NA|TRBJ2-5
TGCGCCCCAGCGGAGAATTACCAAGAGACCCAGTACTTC
CAPAENYQETQYF
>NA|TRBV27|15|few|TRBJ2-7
TGTGCCAGCAGTTCCGTCGCGAAAAGGTCCTACGAGCAGTACTTC
CASSSVAKRSYEQYF
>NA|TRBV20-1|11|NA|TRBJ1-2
TGCAGTGTCCGGATTAACTATGGCTACACCTTC
CSVRINYGYTF
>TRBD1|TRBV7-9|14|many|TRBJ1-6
TGTGCCAGCAGCCCGCAGGGGGCCAATTCACCCCTCCACTTT
CASSPQGANSPLHF
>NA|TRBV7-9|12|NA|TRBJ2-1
TGTGCCAGCAGCTCCCCTCCCAATGAGCAGTTCTTC
CASSSPPNEQFF